Sequencing of this T cell receptor beta chain was carried out in a study of identical twins. The CDR3 length is 17 residues. Trimming at V came to 2 bases and at J to 4 bases, leaving 8 bases not matched to a gene. This clonotype was detected only a few times. TCRdb itself ran the 5' RACE reads through MiXCR, one entry per CDR3 protein. The repertoire holds about 660,000 distinct CDR3 sequences, with 8.5% to 9% as singletons. The sample also formed part of further work on yellow fever vaccine responses in identical twins.

The chain links TRBV12-3 or TRBV12-4 to TRBJ2-1, with 10 bases identical to TRBD2. The sample consisted of PBMCs. This receptor was identified in a woman younger than 35 in good health. CDR3 sequence: CASSLTPGTSEYNEQFF. The CDR3 DNA follows: TGTGCCAGCAGTTTAACGCCGGGGACTAGCGAGTACAATGAGCAGTTCTTC.